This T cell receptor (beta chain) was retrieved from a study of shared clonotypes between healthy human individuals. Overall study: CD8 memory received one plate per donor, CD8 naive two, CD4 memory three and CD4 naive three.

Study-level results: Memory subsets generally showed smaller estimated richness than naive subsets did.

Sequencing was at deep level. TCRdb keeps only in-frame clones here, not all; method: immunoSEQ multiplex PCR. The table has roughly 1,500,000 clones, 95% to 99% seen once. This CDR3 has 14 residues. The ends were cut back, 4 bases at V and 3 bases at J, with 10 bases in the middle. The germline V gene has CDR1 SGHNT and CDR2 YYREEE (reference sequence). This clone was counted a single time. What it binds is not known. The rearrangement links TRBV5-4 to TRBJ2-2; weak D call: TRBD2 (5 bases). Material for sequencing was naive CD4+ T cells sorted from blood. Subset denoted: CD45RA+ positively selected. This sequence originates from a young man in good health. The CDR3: CASSVDSYTGELFF. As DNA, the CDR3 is TGTGCCAGCAGCGTGGACTCCTACACCGGGGAGCTGTTTTTT.